The T cell receptor (beta chain) under discussion was sequenced for a study of OX40 agonist ivuxolimab in advanced cancers. TCRdb's copy holds only in-frame clones and misses some; the assay was immunoSEQ multiplex PCR. The sample lists about 34,000 clones, about 93% occurring once. The CDR3 is 15 amino acids. Germline lookup yields CDR1 MDHEN and CDR2 SYDVKM. Trimming left V 2 bases short and J 1 base short, with 11 bases between. This clonotype was sampled from an adult with an advanced solid tumor such as melanoma, head and neck, liver or kidney cancer. This sequence joins TRBV28 and TRBJ1-1, with D perhaps TRBD1 (6 bases). The source was CD4+ or CD8+ T cells sorted from blood, collected in a trial of the OX40 agonist ivuxolimab. The CDR3 nucleotides read TGTGCCAGCAGTTTACGACAGGCTGGGAACACTGAAGCTTTCTTT. Protein: CASSLRQAGNTEAFF. Full variable domain (outside the CDR3, taken from reference TRBV28 and TRBJ1-1): DVKVTQSSRYLVKRTGEKVFLECVQDMDHENMFWYRQDPGLGLRLIYFSYDVKMKEKGDIPEGYSVSREKKERFSLILESASTNQTSMYLCASSLRQAGNTEAFFGQGTRLTVV.